A selection of T cell receptor beta chains follows, all from one sample in a study of blood T cell repertoires in COVID-19. The repertoire was sequenced with immunoSEQ multiplex PCR; TCRdb's copy has only in-frame clones and lacks some. In the table there are roughly 220,000 clones, 85% to 90% of which are singletons. The sequencing input was PBMCs or T cells enriched from blood (not recorded which). All receptors derive from a woman in her 50s with acute COVID-19. Each CDR3 is given with its conserved first and last residue. The D gene is left open where the match is weak. Only part of the rows carry a size: once, few, many, or a class if the clone is expanded.

V	size	D	J	CDR3	DNA
TRBV19	-	TRBD1	TRBJ1-6	CASSDRVNSPLHF	TGTGCCAGTAGTGACAGGGTTAATTCACCCCTCCACTTT
TRBV14	once	-	TRBJ2-2	CASSSRLLSWNTGELFF	TGTGCCAGCAGCTCCCGGTTGTTGAGTTGGAACACCGGGGAGCTGTTTTTT
TRBV24-1	-	-	TRBJ2-3	CATSDYGGGDLRDTQYF	TGTGCCACCAGTGATTACGGAGGAGGGGACCTCAGAGATACGCAGTATTTT
TRBV6-5	-	TRBD1	TRBJ1-4	CASSLTGATNEKLFF	TGTGCCAGCAGTCTGACAGGGGCTACTAATGAAAAACTGTTTTTT
TRBV27	-	TRBD1	TRBJ2-7	CASSPVRGSPYEQYF	TGTGCCAGCAGCCCCGTCAGGGGGTCCCCTTACGAGCAGTACTTC
TRBV7-6	-	-	TRBJ2-3	CASSLLELYTDTQYF	TGTGCCAGCAGCCTCTTAGAGCTTTACACAGATACGCAGTATTTT
TRBV7-9	-	TRBD2	TRBJ2-1	CASSSTGTTGNEQFF	TGTGCCAGCAGCTCGACCGGGACTACGGGCAATGAGCAGTTCTTC
TRBV19	-	-	TRBJ2-7	CASSLAPSSSYEQYF	TGTGCCAGTAGCTTAGCCCCGTCAAGCTCCTACGAGCAGTACTTC
TRBV27	-	-	TRBJ1-5	CASNSRGSNQPQHF	TGTGCCAGCAATAGTCGTGGTAGCAATCAGCCCCAGCATTTT
TRBV27	-	-	TRBJ2-3	CASSSGLRTDTQYF	TGTGCCAGCAGTTCGGGACTCCGCACAGATACGCAGTATTTT
TRBV18	few	TRBD2	TRBJ2-5	CASSPWEGEETQYF	TGTGCCAGCTCACCATGGGAGGGTGAGGAGACCCAGTACTTC
TRBV28	once	TRBD1	TRBJ2-3	CASMTGGAKDTQYF	TGTGCCAGCATGACAGGGGGCGCAAAGGATACGCAGTATTTT
TRBV5-1	-	TRBD1	TRBJ1-6	CASTYRTGDYNSPLHF	TGCGCCAGCACCTATAGGACAGGGGACTATAATTCACCCCTCCACTTT
TRBV4-2	-	TRBD2	TRBJ2-1	CASSQGGLAGSNEQFF	TGTGCCAGCAGCCAAGGGGGACTAGCGGGTAGTAATGAGCAGTTCTTC
TRBV18	-	TRBD2	TRBJ2-5	CASSASGRAGETQYF	TGTGCCAGCTCAGCTAGCGGGAGGGCCGGAGAGACCCAGTACTTC
TRBV5-1	-	TRBD1	TRBJ2-5	CASSPGTGLETQYF	TGCGCCAGCAGCCCGGGGACAGGGCTTGAGACCCAGTACTTC
TRBV10-3	-	TRBD2	TRBJ2-1	CAISEWTSGRANEQFF	TGTGCCATCAGTGAGTGGACTAGCGGGAGGGCCAATGAGCAGTTCTTC
TRBV27	-	TRBD1	TRBJ1-5	CASSLRTGGWNQPQHF	TGTGCCAGCAGTTTGAGGACAGGGGGATGGAATCAGCCCCAGCATTTT
TRBV7-6	few	-	TRBJ2-3	CASSLGSGYSTDTQYF	TGTGCCAGCAGCTTAGGTAGCGGTTATAGCACAGATACGCAGTATTTT
TRBV11-2	-	-	TRBJ2-7	CASSLDPSRAEFSYEQYF	TGTGCCAGCAGCTTAGATCCGTCCAGGGCGGAGTTCTCCTACGAGCAGTACTTC
TRBV9	-	-	TRBJ2-1	CALPGDNEQFF	TGTGCCCTCCCGGGGGACAATGAGCAGTTCTTC
TRBV5-1	-	-	TRBJ2-7	CASSLDVDEQYF	TGCGCCAGCAGCTTGGATGTCGACGAGCAGTACTTC
TRBV5-4	-	TRBD1	TRBJ2-3	CASSEGQRPSTDTQYF	TGTGCCAGCAGCGAGGGACAGAGACCTAGCACAGATACGCAGTATTTT
TRBV28	-	-	TRBJ2-3	CASGTPTRGGGTDTQYF	TGTGCCAGCGGAACCCCTACTAGGGGGGGTGGCACAGATACGCAGTATTTT
TRBV7-8	-	TRBD1	TRBJ2-2	CASSLVKGATNTGELFF	TGTGCCAGCAGCTTAGTAAAGGGGGCAACGAACACCGGGGAGCTGTTTTTT
TRBV7-2	-	TRBD1	TRBJ2-7	CASSLYPGQGVNEQYF	TGTGCCAGCAGCTTATACCCGGGACAGGGGGTGAACGAGCAGTACTTC
TRBV5-1	once	TRBD1	TRBJ1-2	CASSLSRTGASYGYTF	TGCGCCAGCAGCTTGTCTCGGACAGGGGCTTCTTATGGCTACACCTTC
TRBV28	-	TRBD1	TRBJ2-2	CASSLYGRGPTGELFF	TGTGCCAGCAGTTTATATGGCAGGGGGCCCACCGGGGAGCTGTTTTTT
TRBV7-2	-	-	TRBJ2-5	CASSSDAVVETQYF	TGTGCCAGCAGTTCCGATGCGGTCGTAGAGACCCAGTACTTC
TRBV27	once	TRBD1	TRBJ1-1	CASSQHTGTGIAWTEAFF	TGTGCCAGCAGTCAACACACCGGGACAGGGATTGCATGGACTGAAGCTTTCTTT
TRBV19	once	TRBD1	TRBJ2-5	CASSKESRDRETQYF	TGTGCCAGTAGTAAAGAATCCCGGGACAGAGAGACCCAGTACTTC
TRBV5-4	-	-	TRBJ1-1	CASSQPDRDTEAFF	TGTGCCAGCAGCCAACCCGACAGAGACACTGAAGCTTTCTTT
TRBV2	-	TRBD1	TRBJ2-2	CATSGTGDTGELFF	TGTGCCACCTCCGGGACAGGGGACACCGGGGAGCTGTTTTTT